The 9 T cell receptor beta chains presented below share a single source sample, sequenced in a study of blood T cells in healthy people across ages. Alongside a J-beta primer mix, a sample-barcoded 5' primer served in a second PCR lasting about 6 to 12 cycles. TCRdb used MiXCR to reprocess the 5' RACE reads, holding one entry per CDR3 protein. The sample holds 1.5 million to 2 million distinct CDR3 sequences, around half seen once. Sequenced sample: blood. All receptors derive from a woman aged 35 to 49 in good health.

The chain uses TRBV29-1 and TRBJ1-1; perhaps TRBD1 as D (5 bases). Germline V lookup: CDR1 SQVTM, CDR2 ANQGSEA. Trimming shortened V by 3 bases and J by 5 bases, and 13 bases separated the two germline ends. The CDR3 loop spans 13 amino acids. In DNA form, the CDR3 reads TGCAGCGTTGATAAAGGGGTTGGGACTGAAGCTTTCTTT. Translation gives CSVDKGVGTEAFF. Based on the CDR3 plus reference TRBV29-1 and TRBJ1-1, the full variable domain is SAVISQKPSRDICQRGTSLTIQCQVDSQVTMMFWYRQQPGQSLTLIATANQGSEATYESGFVIDKFPISRPNLTFSTLTVSNMSPEDSSIYLCSVDKGVGTEAFFGQGTRLTVV.

This clonotype was detected only a few times. This rearrangement joins TRBV4-3 to TRBJ2-3, with TRBD2 as a possible D gene (6 bases). CDR1 and CDR2 from the germline V gene are LGHNA and YSLEER. CDR3 length: 18 residues. The V gene lost 2 bases and the J gene lost 6 bases, with 24 bases spanning the gap. The CDR3 DNA reads as TGCGCCAGCAGCCAATCAGAGGCGGGAATGTTAGTCGGGGATACGCAGTATTTT. This sequence encodes CASSQSEAGMLVGDTQYF.

V and J are TRBV9 and TRBJ2-6; D is possibly TRBD1 or TRBD2 (6 bases each). V lost 1 base and J 4 bases, leaving 12 bases between the germline ends. CDR3 length equals 16 residues. Per the germline V gene, CDR1 is SGDLS and CDR2 is YYNGEE. The DNA of the CDR3 is TGTGCCAGCAGCGTAAGTCGGGGGCTCGGGGCCAACGTCCTGACTTTC. It is translated as CASSVSRGLGANVLTF.

The table lists this clonotype with a few counts. The genes are TRBV6-1 and TRBJ2-4, with D possibly being TRBD1 (6 bases). The ends were cut back, 3 bases at V and 6 bases at J, with 12 bases in the middle. Germline-derived CDR1 and CDR2 are MNHNS and SASEGT. The CDR3 contains 14 residues. The CDR3 here is CASSEGRGANIQYF. CDR3 sequence (DNA): TGTGCCAGCAGTGAGGGCAGGGGCGCAAACATTCAGTACTTC.

This clonotype was detected a few times. V gene TRBV6-2 or TRBV6-3 combines with J gene TRBJ2-1; tentatively, D is TRBD2 (5 bases). The CDR3 spans 16 residues. With 5 bases removed from V and 0 bases from J, the gap between germline ends came to 14 bases. Per the germline V gene, CDR1 is MNHEY and CDR2 is SVGEGT. For the CDR3, the DNA is TGTGCCAGCAGTCCTTTGGCGGGTGTCTCCTACAATGAGCAGTTCTTC. It is translated as CASSPLAGVSYNEQFF.

This clonotype was observed a handful of times. V gene TRBV20-1 combines with J gene TRBJ2-7; no reliable D call. The germline CDR1 and CDR2 sequences are DFQATT and SNEGSKA (reference sequence). The CDR3 extends over 16 amino acids. Trimming stripped 0 bases from V and 2 bases from J, with 17 bases between. As DNA, the CDR3 is TGCAGTGCTAGAGATATTTGGGCCCCCACCCCCTACGAGCAGTACTTC. It is translated as CSARDIWAPTPYEQYF.

In DNA, the CDR3 is TGTGCCAGCAGCTTAGTTGGTCCGGGGGCCACTGAAGCTTTCTTT. Translation: CASSLVGPGATEAFF. The chain combines TRBV7-2 with TRBJ1-1, with TRBD1 as a possible D gene (6 bases). The CDR3 is 15 residues long. Looked up from germline, CDR1 is SGHTA and CDR2 is FQGNSA. V lost 1 base to trimming and J lost 4 bases, with 13 bases between them.

The chain joins TRBV7-9 to TRBJ2-1; D gene ambiguous. Germline V gene lookup returns CDR1 SEHNR and CDR2 FQNEAQ (reference sequence). V dropped 3 bases and J dropped 5 bases, with 11 bases sitting between them. The CDR3 is 14 amino acids. CDR3 sequence (DNA): TGTGCCAGCAGCTTGTTACTACTTAACAATGAGCAGTTCTTC. Protein product: CASSLLLLNNEQFF.

About this clonotype: A much larger clone differs by one base, so this may be a read error. The J gene is TRBJ2-5, the V gene TRBV5-1; TRBD2 agrees at 13 bases. CDR1 SGHRS and CDR2 YFSETQ come from the germline V gene. The V and J ends lost 5 bases and 4 bases, in that order; junction bases with no gene match: 8. The CDR3 sequence is 16 residues long. This CDR3 reads CASRGTSGAFRETQYF. The CDR3 DNA sequence: TGCGCCAGCAGGGGGACTAGCGGGGCTTTCCGAGAGACCCAGTACTTC.